One and the same sample provided the 6 T cell receptor delta chains below, sequenced in a study of gamma-delta chains in newborns, infants, children. TCRdb re-called the reads via CATT. This table holds roughly 3,100 delta-chain clones, around 0.3% found once. Input material: blood. The receptors shown here come from a child who was a newborn, infant or young child, either healthy, febrile or measles-vaccinated (not recorded which).

With respect to this clone: A far larger clone differs by one base, so this is likely a read error. Additional DNA sequences in this sample encode the identical CDR3. The V gene is TRDV2, the J gene TRDJ2; TRDD3 agrees at 12 bases. The germline CDR1 and CDR2 sequences are GEAIGNYY and EKD. This CDR3 contains 18 residues. In DNA form, the CDR3 reads TGTGCCTGCGACACCGGGTTGGGGACTGGGGGATACCTAGCACAACTCTTCTTT. Translation gives CACDTGLGTGGYLAQLFF.

On this clone itself: TCRdb's protein for this DNA is that of a much larger clone and differs from the translation at residue 4, likely a read error; the protein shown is the DNA translation. The genes are TRDV2 and TRDJ2, with 9 positions matching TRDD3. The germline CDR1 and CDR2 sequences are GEAIGNYY and EKD. The CDR3 is made up of 18 amino acids. CDR3 sequence: CACNTLLGGYSLTAQLFF. The CDR3 region has the DNA TGTGCCTGTAACACCTTACTGGGGGGATACTCTTTGACAGCACAACTCTTCTTT.

In its sample, this clone was seen a few times. A clone one base away is much larger, so this may be a read error. Additional DNA sequences in this sample encode the identical CDR3. The V call is TRAV29/DV5, the J call TRDJ3; 8 nucleotides line up with TRDD3. Germline assignment: CDR1 NSMFDY and CDR2 ISSIKDK. This CDR3 is built from 19 residues. The DNA of the CDR3 is TGCGCAGCAAGCGAAGTTTGCTGGGGGAGCTCCTGGGACACCCGACAGATGTTTTTC. Translation: CAASEVCWGSSWDTRQMFF.

There are a few counts of this clone. A far larger clone differs by one base, so this is likely a read error. The sample has other DNA sequences that encode this CDR3 too. The DNA for the CDR3 is TGTGCTCTTGGGGTCCTCCCCTTCTTCCAGAACTGGGGGTTAAGCTCCCGGGACACCCGACAGATGTTTTTC. Amino acid sequence: CALGVLPFFQNWGLSSRDTRQMFF. The chain uses TRDV1 and TRDJ3, with 8 nucleotides matching TRDD3. The CDR3 contains 24 residues. Germline V gene lookup returns CDR1 TSWWSYY and CDR2 QGS.

About this clone: With a far larger clone one base away, a read error is the likely cause. Other DNA sequences in the sample encode the same CDR3. The genes are TRDV2 and TRDJ3; D is possibly TRDD1 or TRDD3 (6 bases each). Germline V gene sequence: CDR1 GEAIGNYY, CDR2 EKD. The CDR3 is 20 amino acids. CDR3 nucleotides: TGCGCCTGTGACAGGGGGGAAATACCCCCGAGCTCCTGGGACACCCGACAGATGTTTTTC. Amino acids: CACDRGEIPPSSWDTRQMFF.

This clone was counted between two and nine times. This DNA's translation differs at residue 3 from TCRdb's protein, which comes from a much larger clone; a read error is likely, and the protein shown is translated from the DNA. The chain couples TRDV2 to TRDJ3; TRDD3 aligns across 8 bases. This CDR3 contains 19 residues. The germline V gene has CDR1 GEAIGNYY and CDR2 EKD. DNA for the CDR3: TGTGCCCGTGACACCGGACTGGGGGTATTCTCCTGGGACACCCGACAGATGTTTTTC. Its protein product is CARDTGLGVFSWDTRQMFF.